Listed here is a single T cell receptor (beta chain). Participants' own reports of clinical history determined their cohort assignment. In the source study's methods: The authors estimated nucleated cell counts from reference gene primer amplification. Method: immunoSEQ multiplex PCR; TCRdb's copy keeps in-frame clones and lacks some. The V and J calls and clone size were taken over from that table, and D and trimming were inferred from the DNA. The data hold 200,000 to 250,000 clones, with 80% to 90% observed a single time. The data were taken from a study of blood T cell repertoires in COVID-19. Study context: Samples representing acute and convalescent COVID-19 were sourced from the United States, Italy and Spain. PBMCs, B-cell-depleted T cells, or T cells provided the cDNA or gDNA that made up the material.

Germline loops: CDR1 SNHLY, CDR2 FYNNEI. V dropped 6 bases and J dropped 12 bases, with 12 bases sitting between them. The CDR3 is made up of 12 amino acids. The sequenced sample was PBMCs or T cells enriched from blood (not recorded which). The chain has TRBV2 and TRBJ1-6, with D perhaps TRBD1 (5 bases). The sequence came from a young man with acute COVID-19. This chain's CDR3 is CASRPGQGPLHF. In DNA form, the CDR3 reads TGTGCCAGCAGGCCCGGGCAGGGACCCCTCCACTTT.